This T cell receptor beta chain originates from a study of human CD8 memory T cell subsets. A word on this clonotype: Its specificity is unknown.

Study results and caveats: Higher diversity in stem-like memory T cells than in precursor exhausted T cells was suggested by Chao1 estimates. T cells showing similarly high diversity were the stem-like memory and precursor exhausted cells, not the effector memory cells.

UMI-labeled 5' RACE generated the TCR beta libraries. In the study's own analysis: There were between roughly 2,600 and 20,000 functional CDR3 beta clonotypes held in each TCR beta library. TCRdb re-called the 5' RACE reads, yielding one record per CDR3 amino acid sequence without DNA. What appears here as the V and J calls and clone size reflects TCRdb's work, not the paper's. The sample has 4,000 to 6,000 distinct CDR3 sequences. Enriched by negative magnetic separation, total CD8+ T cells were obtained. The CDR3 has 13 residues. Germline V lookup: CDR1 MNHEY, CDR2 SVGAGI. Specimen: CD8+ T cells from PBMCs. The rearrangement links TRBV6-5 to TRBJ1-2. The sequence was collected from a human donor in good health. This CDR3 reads CASSYPNFYGYTF.